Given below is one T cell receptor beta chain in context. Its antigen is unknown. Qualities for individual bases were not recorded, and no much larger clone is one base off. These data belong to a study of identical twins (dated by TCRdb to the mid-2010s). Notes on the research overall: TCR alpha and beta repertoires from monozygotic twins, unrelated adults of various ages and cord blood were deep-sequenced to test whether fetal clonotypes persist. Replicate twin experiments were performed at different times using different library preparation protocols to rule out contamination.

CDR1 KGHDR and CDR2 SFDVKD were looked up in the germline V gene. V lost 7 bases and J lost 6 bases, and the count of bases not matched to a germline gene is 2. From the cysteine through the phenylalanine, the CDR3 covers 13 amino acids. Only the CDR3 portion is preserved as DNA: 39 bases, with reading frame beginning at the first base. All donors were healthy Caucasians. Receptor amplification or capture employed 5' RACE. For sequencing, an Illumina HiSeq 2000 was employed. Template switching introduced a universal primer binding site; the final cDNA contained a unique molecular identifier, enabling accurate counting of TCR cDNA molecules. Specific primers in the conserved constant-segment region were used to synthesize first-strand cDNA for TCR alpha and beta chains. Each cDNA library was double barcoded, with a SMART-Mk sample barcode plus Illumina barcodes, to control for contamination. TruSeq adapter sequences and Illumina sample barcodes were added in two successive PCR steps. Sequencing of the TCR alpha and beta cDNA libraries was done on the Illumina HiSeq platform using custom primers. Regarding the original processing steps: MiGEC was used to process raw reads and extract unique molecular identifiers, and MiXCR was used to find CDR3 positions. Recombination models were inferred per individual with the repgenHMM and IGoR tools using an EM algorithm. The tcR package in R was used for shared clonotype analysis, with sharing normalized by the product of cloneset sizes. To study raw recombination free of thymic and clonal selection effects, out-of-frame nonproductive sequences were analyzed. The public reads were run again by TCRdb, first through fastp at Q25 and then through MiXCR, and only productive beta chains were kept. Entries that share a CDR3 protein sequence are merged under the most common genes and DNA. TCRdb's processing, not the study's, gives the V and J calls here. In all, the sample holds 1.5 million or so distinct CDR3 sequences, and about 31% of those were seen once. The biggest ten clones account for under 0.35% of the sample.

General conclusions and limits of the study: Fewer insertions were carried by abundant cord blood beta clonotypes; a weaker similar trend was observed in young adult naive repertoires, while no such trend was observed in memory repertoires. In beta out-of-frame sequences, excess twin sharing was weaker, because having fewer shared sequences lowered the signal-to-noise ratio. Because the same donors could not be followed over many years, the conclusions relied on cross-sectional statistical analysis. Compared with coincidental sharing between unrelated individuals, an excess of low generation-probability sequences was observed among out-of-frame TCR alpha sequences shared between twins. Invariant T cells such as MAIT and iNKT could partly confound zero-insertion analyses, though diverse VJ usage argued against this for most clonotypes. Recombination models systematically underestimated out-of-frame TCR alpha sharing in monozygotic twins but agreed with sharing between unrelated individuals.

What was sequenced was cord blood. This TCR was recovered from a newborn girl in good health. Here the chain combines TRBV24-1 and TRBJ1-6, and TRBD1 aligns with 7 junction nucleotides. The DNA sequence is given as TGTGCCACCAGGCGACAGGGTAATTCACCCCTCCACTTT. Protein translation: CATRRQGNSPLHF.